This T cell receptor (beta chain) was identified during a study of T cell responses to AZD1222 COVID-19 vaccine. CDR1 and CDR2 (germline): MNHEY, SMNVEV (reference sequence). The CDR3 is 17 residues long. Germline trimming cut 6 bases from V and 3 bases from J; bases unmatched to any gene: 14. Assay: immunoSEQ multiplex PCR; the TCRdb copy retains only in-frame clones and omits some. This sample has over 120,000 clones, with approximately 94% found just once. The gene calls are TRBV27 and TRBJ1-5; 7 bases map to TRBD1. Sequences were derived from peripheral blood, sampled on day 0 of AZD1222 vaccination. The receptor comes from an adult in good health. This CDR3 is CASRVSKSQGDNQPQHF. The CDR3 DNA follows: TGTGCCAGCAGAGTCAGCAAGTCGCAGGGGGACAATCAGCCCCAGCATTTT.